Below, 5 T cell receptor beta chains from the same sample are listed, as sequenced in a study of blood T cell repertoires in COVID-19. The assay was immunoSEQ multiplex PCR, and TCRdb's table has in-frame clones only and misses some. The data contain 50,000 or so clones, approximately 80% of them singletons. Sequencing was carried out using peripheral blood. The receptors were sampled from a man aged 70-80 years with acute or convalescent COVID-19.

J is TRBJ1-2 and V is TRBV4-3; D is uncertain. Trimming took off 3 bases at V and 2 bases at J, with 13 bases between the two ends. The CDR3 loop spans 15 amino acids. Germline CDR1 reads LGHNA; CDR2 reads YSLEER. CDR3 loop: CASSQAGRGNYGYTF. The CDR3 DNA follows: TGCGCCAGCAGCCAGGCCGGACGGGGAAACTATGGCTACACCTTC.

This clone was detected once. This CDR3 reads CASSQGSQGYYGYTF. CDR3 DNA: TGCGCCAGCAGCCAAGGCTCACAGGGGTACTATGGCTACACCTTC. The chain uses TRBV4-1 and TRBJ1-2; 7 bases are shared with TRBD1. Germline V gene sequence: CDR1 MGHRA, CDR2 YSYEKL. This CDR3 contains 15 residues. With V trimmed by 1 base and J by 3 bases, 5 bases remained unmatched.

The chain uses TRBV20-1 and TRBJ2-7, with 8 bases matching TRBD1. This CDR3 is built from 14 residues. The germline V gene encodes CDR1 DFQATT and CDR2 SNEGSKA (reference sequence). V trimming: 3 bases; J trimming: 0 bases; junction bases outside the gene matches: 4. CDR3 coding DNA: TGCAGTGCTAGTGCCGGACAGGGCTCCTACGAGCAGTACTTC. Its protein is CSASAGQGSYEQYF.

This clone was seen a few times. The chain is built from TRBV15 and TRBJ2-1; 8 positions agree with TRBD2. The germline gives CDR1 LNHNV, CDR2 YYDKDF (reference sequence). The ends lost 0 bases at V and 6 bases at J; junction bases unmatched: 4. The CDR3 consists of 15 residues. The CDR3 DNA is TGTGCCACCAGCAGAGATATCGGGACTAGCAATGAGCAGTTCTTC. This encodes CATSRDIGTSNEQFF.

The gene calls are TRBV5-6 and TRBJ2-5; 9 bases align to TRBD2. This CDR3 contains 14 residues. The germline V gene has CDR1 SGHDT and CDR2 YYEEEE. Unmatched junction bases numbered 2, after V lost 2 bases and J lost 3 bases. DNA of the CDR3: TGTGCCAGCAGCTTAGCGGGGGGAGAAGAGACCCAGTACTTC. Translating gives CASSLAGGEETQYF.